These 30 T cell receptor beta chains share one sample of origin, sequenced in a study of blood T cells in healthy people across ages. It was with a sample-barcoded 5' primer and a J-beta primer mix that a second PCR of roughly 7 to 12 cycles was run. TCRdb reprocessed the 5' RACE reads with MiXCR, giving one entry per CDR3 protein. The sample consists of approximately 1.5 million distinct CDR3 sequences, 40% to 45% of them appearing once. The sample comprised blood. Every receptor here comes from a woman aged 18-35 years in good health.

The V call is TRBV3-1, the J call TRBJ2-1; possible D gene TRBD2, 5 bases. This CDR3 contains 15 residues. The germline gives CDR1 LGHDT, CDR2 YNNKEL (reference sequence). Trimming took 4 bases from V and 9 from J, leaving 19 bases between them. The CDR3 sequence: CASSRLKLVSGEQFF. In DNA form, the CDR3 reads TGTGCCAGCAGCCGATTAAAACTAGTTTCCGGTGAGCAGTTCTTC.

This clonotype has just a few counts. V usage is TRBV6-2 or TRBV6-3 and J usage is TRBJ2-5, with 7 bases aligning to TRBD1. Germline CDR1 MNHEY, CDR2 SVGEGT. V dropped 2 bases and J dropped 1; count of bases not matched to a gene: 4. There are 15 residues in the CDR3. The CDR3 region has the DNA TGTGCCAGCAGTTACGGCTGGGACAGCCAAGAGACCCAGTACTTC. It is translated as CASSYGWDSQETQYF.

J is TRBJ2-3 and V is TRBV9, with no clear D. Deletions cut 1 base from V and 0 bases from J, with 9 bases between. The V gene's germline CDR1 is SGDLS and CDR2 YYNGEE. This CDR3 has 15 residues. The CDR3 here is CASSVLGESTDTQYF. The CDR3 nucleotides are TGTGCCAGCAGCGTACTTGGTGAAAGCACAGATACGCAGTATTTT.

V and J are TRBV20-1 and TRBJ1-2; D is undetermined. The V gene's germline CDR1 is DFQATT and CDR2 SNEGSKA (reference sequence). The CDR3 spans 12 residues. The V gene lost 5 bases and the J gene lost 5 bases, with 12 bases spanning the gap. CDR3 sequence reads: CSAPDLLYGYTF. Here the CDR3 DNA reads TGCAGTGCTCCAGACTTGTTATATGGCTACACCTTC.

J is TRBJ1-5 and V is TRBV20-1; D uncertain. The germline V gene has CDR1 DFQATT and CDR2 SNEGSKA (reference sequence). This CDR3 region has 13 residues. With 5 bases removed from V and 3 bases from J, the gap between germline ends came to 11 bases. CDR3 residues: CSAVGHLNQPQHF. Here the CDR3 DNA reads TGCAGTGCTGTGGGCCACCTCAATCAGCCCCAGCATTTT.

The CDR3 reads CASSYSLETLDDEQYF. Written as DNA, the CDR3 is TGTGCCAGCAGTTACTCGTTAGAGACCTTGGACGACGAGCAGTACTTC. The rearrangement joins TRBV6-2 or TRBV6-3 to TRBJ2-7; the D is unclear. The CDR3 contains 16 residues. V lost 0 bases and J lost 5, with 17 bases in between. Germline lookup yields CDR1 MNHEY and CDR2 SVGEGT.

V usage is TRBV7-9 and J usage is TRBJ1-1; D is undetermined. The CDR3 has 12 residues. Germline V gives CDR1 SEHNR, CDR2 FQNEAQ (reference sequence). V lost 3 bases to trimming and J lost 10 bases, with 12 bases between them. CDR3 in amino acids: CASSFSDGRAFF. DNA for the CDR3: TGTGCCAGCAGCTTTTCGGACGGGCGAGCTTTCTTT.

The rearrangement joins TRBV12-3 or TRBV12-4 to TRBJ2-5; D perhaps matches TRBD2 (6 bases). V was cut by 7 bases and J by 3 bases, with 21 bases left in between. The CDR3 runs 16 residues. This chain's CDR3 is CASNLFGGDGKETQYF. Here the CDR3 DNA reads TGTGCCAGCAATCTTTTCGGCGGGGACGGAAAAGAGACCCAGTACTTC.

The chain employs TRBV28 and TRBJ2-4, with 11 bases matching TRBD1. The CDR3 covers 14 residues. The V and J ends lost 6 bases and 8 bases, in that order; junction bases with no gene match: 6. CDR1 and CDR2 from the germline V gene are MDHEN and SYDVKM. The CDR3 region has the DNA TGTGCCAGCAGCTCCGGGACAGGGGGGGACATTCAGTACTTC. This encodes CASSSGTGGDIQYF.

This clonotype was recorded a few times. The gene calls are TRBV20-1 and TRBJ2-1; D is undetermined. The CDR3 has 11 residues. Germline CDR1 is DFQATT and CDR2 is SNEGSKA (reference sequence). Trimming removed 7 bases from V and 4 bases from J, with 8 bases in between. The CDR3 reads CSVRQYNEQFF. For the CDR3, the DNA is TGCAGTGTCAGGCAGTACAATGAGCAGTTCTTC.

V usage is TRBV27 and J usage is TRBJ2-1; D may be TRBD2 (6 bases). Per germline, CDR1 MNHEY and CDR2 SMNVEV (reference sequence). The ends were cut back, 6 bases at V and 5 bases at J, with 11 bases in the middle. The CDR3 totals 13 residues. This CDR3 is CASRRRVHNEQFF. The CDR3, as DNA: TGTGCCAGCAGGAGGAGGGTCCACAATGAGCAGTTCTTC.

This chain connects TRBV19 to TRBJ1-1; D gene ambiguous. V lost 7 bases, J lost 1 base, and 10 bases lay in between. CDR3 length: 13 residues. Germline V gives CDR1 LNHDA, CDR2 SQIVND (reference sequence). CDR3 DNA: TGTGCCAGTAAAGGCAGCAGGAACACTGAAGCTTTCTTT. It translates to CASKGSRNTEAFF.

The rearrangement joins TRBV25-1 to TRBJ2-4; 8 positions agree with TRBD1. This CDR3 region has 14 residues. After removal of 4 bases from V and 13 bases from J, the junction contained 12 bases not matched to a gene. CDR1 and CDR2 from the germline V gene are MGHDK and SYGVNS. CDR3 amino acids: CASSVGQGDNEQYF. The DNA of the CDR3 is TGTGCCAGCAGTGTAGGACAGGGCGACAATGAGCAGTACTTC.

Concerning this clonotype itself: The germline gene is not matched at one end of the junction; a read error may be the cause. The rearrangement links TRBV7-2 to TRBJ2-1, with TRBD2 identical over 10 bases. This CDR3 contains 15 residues. Germline values: CDR1 SGHTA, CDR2 FQGNSA. The CDR3 loop is CVSSRGTSDYNEQFF. The CDR3 DNA is TGTGTCAGCAGCCGCGGGACTAGCGACTACAATGAGCAGTTCTTC.

This clonotype was counted a few times. The rearrangement links TRBV25-1 to TRBJ1-1; D possibly corresponds to TRBD1 (6 bases). Germline V CDR1 and CDR2: MGHDK, SYGVNS. The CDR3 spans 11 residues. V was pared by 4 bases and J by 7 bases, with 7 bases between. In DNA, the CDR3 is TGTGCCAGCAGTGGGACAGTTGAAGCTTTCTTT. This gives the protein CASSGTVEAFF.

This clonotype was detected a few times. The chain couples TRBV20-1 to TRBJ2-4; TRBD2 matches at 11 bases. This CDR3 comprises 16 residues. The germline CDR1 and CDR2 sequences are DFQATT and SNEGSKA (reference sequence). V was pared by 1 base and J by 1 base, with 3 bases of the junction left unmatched. CDR3 region: CSARVASGRAKNIQYF. CDR3 DNA: TGCAGTGCTAGAGTAGCTAGCGGGAGGGCCAAAAACATTCAGTACTTC.

The chain has TRBV3-1 and TRBJ1-5; 10 bases map to TRBD1. With 1 base clipped from V and 6 bases from J, the junction kept 6 bases outside the gene matches. The CDR3 has 16 residues. Germline CDR1 LGHDT, CDR2 YNNKEL (reference sequence). CDR3 DNA sequence: TGTGCCAGCAGCCAAGGGCCGGGACAGGGGTCTCAGCCCCAGCATTTT. This gives the protein CASSQGPGQGSQPQHF.

The chain is built from TRBV11-1 and TRBJ2-3; 8 nucleotides match TRBD2. V trimming: 5 bases; J trimming: 4 bases; junction bases outside the gene matches: 5. CDR1 SGHAT and CDR2 FQDESV come from the germline V gene (reference sequence). This CDR3 contains 14 residues. The CDR3 sequence: CASSPQREPDTQYF. CDR3 nucleotides: TGTGCCAGCAGCCCCCAGCGGGAGCCAGATACGCAGTATTTT.

The chain uses TRBV7-2 and TRBJ1-1, with D perhaps matching TRBD1 (6 bases). The CDR3 spans 14 residues. Germline V lookup: CDR1 SGHTA, CDR2 FQGNSA. V gave up 3 bases and J gave up 5 bases, with 13 bases separating them. CDR3 nucleotides: TGTGCCAGCAGCTTCGGTCCGGGGGCGACTGAAGCTTTCTTT. As protein: CASSFGPGATEAFF. The full variable domain, with the rest looked up from reference TRBV7-2 and TRBJ1-1, is GAGVSQSPSNKVTEKGKDVELRCDPISGHTALYWYRQSLGQGLEFLIYFQGNSAPDKSGLPSDRFSAERTGGSVSTLTIQRTQQEDSAVYLCASSFGPGATEAFFGQGTRLTVV.

This clonotype appeared a few times. V and J are TRBV21-1 and TRBJ2-1. TRBV21-1 constitutes a pseudogene. There are 18 residues in the CDR3. For the CDR3, the DNA is TGTGCCAGCAGCAAAAGGCTCGCGACTGATAGCTCCTACAATGAGCAGTTCTTC. It translates to CASSKRLATDSSYNEQFF.

The V call is TRBV25-1, the J call TRBJ2-7; D tentatively reads TRBD1 or TRBD2 (5 bases each). Trimming took 2 bases from V and 0 from J, leaving 11 bases between them. Germline assignment: CDR1 MGHDK and CDR2 SYGVNS. This CDR3 region has 15 residues. The CDR3 region is CASSERSGSSYEQYF. CDR3 in DNA: TGTGCCAGCAGTGAAAGGTCAGGGAGCTCCTACGAGCAGTACTTC.

There are a few counts of this clonotype. This chain uses TRBV27 with TRBJ1-2, with 7 bases fitting TRBD1. This CDR3 spans 14 amino acids. The V and J ends lost 6 bases and 4 bases, in that order; junction bases with no gene match: 8. The germline gives CDR1 MNHEY, CDR2 SMNVEV (reference sequence). For the CDR3, the DNA is TGTGCCAGCAGGCTAAGGACAGGCCGCTATGGCTACACCTTC. It yields the protein CASRLRTGRYGYTF.

This clonotype appeared a few times. The chain is built from TRBV9 and TRBJ2-1; the match to TRBD2 covers 9 bases. CDR3 length equals 14 residues. Germline CDR1 SGDLS, CDR2 YYNGEE. The V and J ends lost 4 bases and 7 bases, in that order; junction bases with no gene match: 6. The CDR3 here is CASSRRGGPNEQFF. DNA of the CDR3: TGTGCCAGCAGCCGGCGGGGGGGCCCTAATGAGCAGTTCTTC.

The chain couples TRBV12-3 or TRBV12-4 to TRBJ2-5; D not resolved. V shed 2 bases and J shed 11 bases, with 12 bases lying between them. This CDR3 is built from 12 residues. CDR3 bases: TGTGCCAGCAGTTTAACCGTTCGTGAGCAGTACTTC. Translating gives CASSLTVREQYF.

A word on this clonotype: This may be a read error, as it is one base from a much larger clone. The rearrangement links TRBV29-1 to TRBJ2-3, with D perhaps assigned TRBD1 or TRBD2 (5 bases each). The CDR3 extends over 14 amino acids. Germline loops: CDR1 SQVTM, CDR2 ANQGSEA. The CDR3 is CSAELGTLTDAQYF. CDR3 sequence (DNA): TGCAGCGCTGAGCTAGGGACCCTCACAGATGCGCAGTATTTT.

V is TRBV7-9 and J is TRBJ1-2; weak D call: TRBD1 (5 bases). CDR1 and CDR2 (germline): SEHNR, FQNEAQ (reference sequence). V shed 8 bases and J shed 6 bases, with 16 bases lying between them. The CDR3 loop spans 13 amino acids. The CDR3 DNA reads TGTGCCAGCGGAAGAGGGGCTACCGATGGCTACACCTTC. The encoded protein is CASGRGATDGYTF. Using reference TRBV7-9 and TRBJ1-2 for the parts outside the CDR3, the full variable domain is DTGVSQNPRHKITKRGQNVTFRCDPISEHNRLYWYRQTLGQGPEFLTYFQNEAQLEKSRLLSDRFSAERPKGSFSTLEIQRTEQGDSAMYLCASGRGATDGYTFGSGTRLTVV.

This clonotype was seen a handful of times. The V call is TRBV4-1, the J call TRBJ2-7; tentatively, D is TRBD2 (5 bases). This CDR3 is 13 amino acids long. The germline V gene has CDR1 MGHRA and CDR2 YSYEKL. V was pared by 2 bases and J by 2 bases, with 7 bases between. For the CDR3, the DNA is TGCGCCAGCAGCCAACCCGGGGCCTACGAGCAGTACTTC. Its protein product is CASSQPGAYEQYF.

Only a few counts were recorded for this clonotype. The CDR3 DNA reads TGTGCCAGCAGCTTTATATATGCAGAAGTGGACGAGCAGTACTTC. Protein sequence: CASSFIYAEVDEQYF. The rearrangement joins TRBV7-9 to TRBJ2-7; D remains unclear. The germline V gene encodes CDR1 SEHNR and CDR2 FQNEAQ (reference sequence). V dropped 3 bases and J dropped 5 bases, with 17 bases sitting between them. CDR3 length: 15 amino acids.

The gene calls are TRBV20-1 and TRBJ1-6; 7 positions match TRBD1. After removal of 6 bases from V and 7 bases from J, the junction contained 6 bases not matched to a gene. This CDR3 region has 13 residues. The germline gives CDR1 DFQATT, CDR2 SNEGSKA (reference sequence). The CDR3, as DNA: TGCAGTGCACGCCCGACAGGGAATTCACCCCTCCACTTT. Residues: CSARPTGNSPLHF.

This clonotype came up a few times. V and J are TRBV29-1 and TRBJ1-1; a weak D match, TRBD1 (6 bases). CDR3 length equals 14 residues. The germline V gene encodes CDR1 SQVTM and CDR2 ANQGSEA. Trimming left V 3 bases short and J 0 bases short, with 11 bases between. CDR3 DNA sequence: TGCAGCGTTGAGGAGGGGGGAATGAACACTGAAGCTTTCTTT. This gives the protein CSVEEGGMNTEAFF.